Listed below are T cell receptor beta chains from one sample, sequenced in a study of blood T cells in healthy people across ages. Each CDR3 protein gets one entry after TCRdb re-called the 5' RACE reads with MiXCR. Of roughly 830,000 distinct CDR3 sequences listed, under 80% are singletons. The sequencing sample was made of blood. Source of these receptors: a man aged 25 to 40 in good health. CDR3s include the opening cysteine and the closing phenylalanine or tryptophan. Fields, in order: D gene, clone size, J gene, V gene, CDR3 protein, CDR3 DNA. The D gene is left open where the match is weak. The size entry is marked missing in some rows and otherwise reads once, few, many or a size class.

d_call: TRBD1; clone_size: .; j_call: TRBJ2-3; v_call: TRBV6-5; cdr3_aa: CASSYSDRETDTQYF; cdr3_nt: TGTGCCAGCAGTTACTCGGACAGGGAAACAGATACGCAGTATTTT
d_call: .; clone_size: .; j_call: TRBJ2-1; v_call: TRBV27; cdr3_aa: CASSITWGLSEQFF; cdr3_nt: TGTGCCAGCAGTATAACGTGGGGTCTTAGTGAGCAGTTCTTC
d_call: .; clone_size: .; j_call: TRBJ2-6; v_call: TRBV7-2; cdr3_aa: CASSLGAGIAGANVLTF; cdr3_nt: TGTGCCAGCAGCCTAGGGGCAGGGATAGCTGGGGCCAACGTCCTGACTTTC
d_call: .; clone_size: .; j_call: TRBJ1-2; v_call: TRBV7-8; cdr3_aa: CASSFRELYGYTF; cdr3_nt: TGTGCCAGCAGCTTCAGGGAGCTCTATGGCTACACCTTC
d_call: .; clone_size: .; j_call: TRBJ2-7; v_call: TRBV4-3; cdr3_aa: CASSQGFQGYEQYF; cdr3_nt: TGCGCCAGCAGCCAAGGATTTCAGGGTTACGAGCAGTACTTC
d_call: TRBD2; clone_size: .; j_call: TRBJ2-5; v_call: TRBV20-1; cdr3_aa: CSAIRTSGGVTQYF; cdr3_nt: TGCAGTGCTATTCGGACTAGCGGGGGCGTGACCCAGTACTTC
d_call: .; clone_size: .; j_call: TRBJ2-7; v_call: TRBV12-3/TRBV12-4; cdr3_aa: CASREDGSTYEQYF; cdr3_nt: TGTGCCAGCAGGGAGGACGGATCTACCTACGAGCAGTACTTC
d_call: .; clone_size: .; j_call: TRBJ1-5; v_call: TRBV15; cdr3_aa: CATSRDGFNQPQHF; cdr3_nt: TGTGCCACCAGCAGAGATGGGTTCAATCAGCCCCAGCATTTT
d_call: .; clone_size: .; j_call: TRBJ1-1; v_call: TRBV6-1; cdr3_aa: CASSVRVDTEAFF; cdr3_nt: TGTGCCAGCAGTGTCCGGGTAGACACTGAAGCTTTCTTT
d_call: TRBD1; clone_size: .; j_call: TRBJ1-2; v_call: TRBV10-3; cdr3_aa: CAISSIFGDRGYYGYTF; cdr3_nt: TGTGCCATCAGTTCCATCTTTGGGGACAGGGGATACTATGGCTACACCTTC
d_call: TRBD2; clone_size: .; j_call: TRBJ2-7; v_call: TRBV18; cdr3_aa: CASSPGLAELYEQYF; cdr3_nt: TGTGCCAGCTCACCGGGGCTAGCGGAACTCTACGAGCAGTACTTC
d_call: .; clone_size: many; j_call: TRBJ1-2; v_call: TRBV5-5; cdr3_aa: CASGSLTANYGYTF; cdr3_nt: TGTGCCAGCGGCAGCCTGACCGCTAACTATGGCTACACCTTC
d_call: .; clone_size: .; j_call: TRBJ1-2; v_call: TRBV10-3; cdr3_aa: CAISEPSLGSNYGYTF; cdr3_nt: TGTGCCATCAGTGAGCCCAGCTTGGGATCTAACTATGGCTACACCTTC
d_call: .; clone_size: few; j_call: TRBJ1-4; v_call: TRBV29-1; cdr3_aa: CSVRGGATTNEKLFF; cdr3_nt: TGCAGCGTTAGAGGGGGTGCCACAACTAATGAAAAACTGTTTTTT
d_call: .; clone_size: few; j_call: TRBJ2-7; v_call: TRBV12-3/TRBV12-4; cdr3_aa: CASGRPGSSYEQYF; cdr3_nt: TGTGCCAGCGGTAGGCCAGGGAGCTCCTACGAGCAGTACTTC
d_call: .; clone_size: few; j_call: TRBJ1-4; v_call: TRBV5-1; cdr3_aa: CASSTNTATNEKLFF; cdr3_nt: TGCGCCAGCAGCACTAACACGGCAACTAATGAAAAACTGTTTTTT
d_call: TRBD2; clone_size: .; j_call: TRBJ2-5; v_call: TRBV7-7; cdr3_aa: CASTPGGQETQYF; cdr3_nt: TGTGCTAGCACCCCGGGGGGCCAAGAGACCCAGTACTTC
d_call: .; clone_size: few; j_call: TRBJ2-7; v_call: TRBV21-1; cdr3_aa: CASSGDEQYF; cdr3_nt: TGTGCCAGCAGCGGGGACGAGCAGTACTTC
d_call: TRBD1; clone_size: few; j_call: TRBJ1-6; v_call: TRBV7-3; cdr3_aa: CASSATGGRNNSPLHF; cdr3_nt: TGTGCCAGCAGCGCAACAGGGGGCAGGAATAATTCACCCCTCCACTTT
d_call: TRBD1; clone_size: few; j_call: TRBJ2-2; v_call: TRBV12-3/TRBV12-4; cdr3_aa: CASSRTGGTGELFF; cdr3_nt: TGTGCCAGCAGTCGGACAGGGGGTACCGGGGAGCTGTTTTTT
d_call: .; clone_size: once; j_call: TRBJ1-5; v_call: TRBV20-1; cdr3_aa: CSAYKPSQPQHF; cdr3_nt: TGCAGTGCCTACAAACCTTCTCAGCCCCAGCATTTT
d_call: TRBD2; clone_size: .; j_call: TRBJ2-5; v_call: TRBV29-1; cdr3_aa: CSVGWTSGAWQETQYF; cdr3_nt: TGCAGCGTTGGTTGGACTAGCGGGGCCTGGCAAGAGACCCAGTACTTC
d_call: TRBD2; clone_size: .; j_call: TRBJ2-7; v_call: TRBV20-1; cdr3_aa: CSAAGGRYEQYF; cdr3_nt: TGCAGTGCCGCCGGGGGGAGGTACGAGCAGTACTTC
d_call: .; clone_size: .; j_call: TRBJ2-7; v_call: TRBV5-1; cdr3_aa: CASSGASGNYEQYF; cdr3_nt: TGCGCCAGCAGCGGAGCCAGCGGAAACTACGAGCAGTACTTC
d_call: TRBD1; clone_size: .; j_call: TRBJ2-7; v_call: TRBV28; cdr3_aa: CASSPPGTGRIPYEQYF; cdr3_nt: TGTGCCAGCAGCCCCCCCGGGACAGGGCGGATCCCCTACGAGCAGTACTTC
d_call: TRBD2; clone_size: .; j_call: TRBJ2-1; v_call: TRBV28; cdr3_aa: CASSPLAGGVYNEQFF; cdr3_nt: TGTGCCAGCAGTCCTTTAGCGGGGGGGGTTTACAATGAGCAGTTCTTC
d_call: .; clone_size: .; j_call: TRBJ2-5; v_call: TRBV10-3; cdr3_aa: CAISPGQTRYQETQYF; cdr3_nt: TGTGCCATCAGCCCAGGACAGACCCGGTACCAAGAGACCCAGTACTTC
d_call: TRBD1; clone_size: .; j_call: TRBJ2-5; v_call: TRBV29-1; cdr3_aa: CSTGPGQGETQYF; cdr3_nt: TGCAGCACAGGGCCGGGACAGGGAGAGACCCAGTACTTC
d_call: TRBD1; clone_size: .; j_call: TRBJ2-4; v_call: TRBV24-1; cdr3_aa: CATSDPDRENIQYF; cdr3_nt: TGTGCCACCAGTGACCCGGACAGGGAAAACATTCAGTACTTC
d_call: TRBD1; clone_size: few; j_call: TRBJ2-4; v_call: TRBV7-2; cdr3_aa: CASSEFGTGESIQYF; cdr3_nt: TGTGCCAGCAGCGAATTTGGGACAGGGGAGAGCATTCAGTACTTC
d_call: TRBD2; clone_size: .; j_call: TRBJ2-3; v_call: TRBV6-5; cdr3_aa: CASSYSSSGGEDTQYF; cdr3_nt: TGTGCCAGCAGTTACTCGTCTAGCGGGGGGGAGGATACGCAGTATTTT
d_call: TRBD2; clone_size: .; j_call: TRBJ2-7; v_call: TRBV7-2; cdr3_aa: CASSLKYSGVNEQYF; cdr3_nt: TGTGCCAGCAGCCTAAAATATAGCGGGGTAAATGAGCAGTACTTC
d_call: TRBD1; clone_size: .; j_call: TRBJ2-7; v_call: TRBV5-1; cdr3_aa: CASSWDRGQTYEQYF; cdr3_nt: TGCGCCAGCAGCTGGGACAGGGGACAAACCTACGAGCAGTACTTC
d_call: .; clone_size: .; j_call: TRBJ2-7; v_call: TRBV7-2; cdr3_aa: CASSLNGIEQYF; cdr3_nt: TGTGCCAGCAGCTTAAATGGGATCGAGCAGTACTTC
d_call: .; clone_size: .; j_call: TRBJ1-6; v_call: TRBV20-1; cdr3_aa: CSARDPRDRDSPLHF; cdr3_nt: TGCAGTGCTAGAGATCCCCGGGATAGAGATTCACCCCTCCACTTT
d_call: TRBD2; clone_size: many; j_call: TRBJ2-1; v_call: TRBV4-2; cdr3_aa: CASSQGALAGGDNEQFF; cdr3_nt: TGTGCCAGCAGCCAAGGGGCACTAGCGGGGGGGGACAATGAGCAGTTCTTC
d_call: TRBD2; clone_size: few; j_call: TRBJ2-1; v_call: TRBV29-1; cdr3_aa: CSVDGRGGYNEQFF; cdr3_nt: TGCAGCGTTGACGGGCGGGGGGGATACAATGAGCAGTTCTTC
d_call: .; clone_size: few; j_call: TRBJ2-6; v_call: TRBV7-9; cdr3_aa: CASSTTRAGANVLTF; cdr3_nt: TGTGCCAGCAGCACCACTAGAGCTGGGGCCAACGTCCTGACTTTC
d_call: .; clone_size: .; j_call: TRBJ1-5; v_call: TRBV3-1; cdr3_aa: CASSQESTGGNQPQHF; cdr3_nt: TGTGCCAGCAGCCAAGAAAGCACAGGTGGTAATCAGCCCCAGCATTTT
d_call: TRBD1; clone_size: .; j_call: TRBJ1-2; v_call: TRBV6-2/TRBV6-3; cdr3_aa: CASSPTHRGGGYTF; cdr3_nt: TGTGCCAGCAGCCCGACTCACAGGGGAGGTGGCTACACCTTC
d_call: .; clone_size: .; j_call: TRBJ1-2; v_call: TRBV10-3; cdr3_aa: CAISEVSNYGYTF; cdr3_nt: TGTGCCATCAGTGAGGTGTCAAACTATGGCTACACCTTC